Below are 16 T cell receptor beta chains sequenced from a single sample in a study of T cells in Graves' hyperthyroidism and ophthalmopathy. The CDR3 regions of TCR beta were amplified from RNA transcripts. The primer set for the first-round RT-PCR of the TCR CDR3 was HTBI. One entry per CDR3 protein results from TCRdb running MiXCR on the multiplex PCR reads. The repertoire holds hundreds of thousands of distinct CDR3 sequences, with roughly 15% as singletons. The material sequenced was blood. These receptors all stem from a woman between 45 and 65 years old with Graves' ophthalmopathy.

This clonotype was detected many times. V gene TRBV9 combines with J gene TRBJ2-7, with D hard to call. CDR3 length: 13 residues. V was cut by 3 bases and J by 1 base, with 8 bases left in between. The V gene's germline CDR1 is SGDLS and CDR2 YYNGEE. CDR3 loop: CASSEGVSYEQYF. The CDR3 DNA reads as TGTGCCAGCAGCGAAGGAGTATCCTACGAGCAGTACTTC. The whole variable domain, filled in from reference TRBV9 and TRBJ2-7, reads DSGVTQTPKHLITATGQRVTLRCSPRSGDLSVYWYQQSLDQGLQFLIQYYNGEERAKGNILERFSAQQFPDLHSELNLSSLELGDSALYFCASSEGVSYEQYFGPGTRLTVT.

This clonotype turned up a few times. This chain connects TRBV2 to TRBJ2-1; 13 nucleotides agree with TRBD2. The CDR3 has 17 residues. The V and J ends lost 1 base and 7 bases, in that order; junction bases with no gene match: 7. CDR1 and CDR2 from the germline V gene are SNHLY and FYNNEI. The CDR3, as DNA: TGTGCCAGCAGTGAAGTGATGACTAGCGGGAGGATAAATGAGCAGTTCTTC. Protein product: CASSEVMTSGRINEQFF.

This clonotype was observed at least ten times. The rearrangement joins TRBV7-9 to TRBJ2-3, with a tentative D call TRBD1 (6 bases). Trimming took off 9 bases at V and 0 bases at J, with 13 bases between the two ends. CDR3 length: 14 residues. Germline V gene sequence: CDR1 SEHNR, CDR2 FQNEAQ (reference sequence). The CDR3 is CASVVGQSTDTQYF. CDR3 nucleotide sequence: TGTGCCAGTGTCGTCGGACAGAGCACAGATACGCAGTATTTT.

This clonotype was observed a few times. The chain joins TRBV7-3 to TRBJ2-5, with D uncertain. The CDR3 contains 13 residues. CDR1 and CDR2 from the germline V gene are SGHTA and FQGTGA. The germline V and J ends were trimmed by 0 bases and 9 bases, with 11 bases remaining between them. The CDR3 nucleotides are TGTGCCAGCAGCTTAACGGGTTCCGAGGCCCAGTACTTC. Amino acids: CASSLTGSEAQYF.

This clonotype was observed a handful of times. The V call is TRBV2, the J call TRBJ1-2, with 8 bases fitting TRBD1. CDR1 and CDR2 (germline): SNHLY, FYNNEI. With V trimmed by 6 bases and J by 8 bases, 11 bases remained unmatched. This CDR3 contains 14 residues. The DNA for the CDR3 is TGTGCCAGCAGCGAGAACCTGGGACAGGTGGGCTACACCTTC. It specifies CASSENLGQVGYTF.

The sample holds many counts of this clonotype. The V and J genes are TRBV7-3 and TRBJ1-1; D remains ambiguous. Germline CDR1 reads SGHTA; CDR2 reads FQGTGA. The CDR3 runs to 14 residues. V was clipped by 4 bases and J by 0 bases, with 9 bases between them. DNA of the CDR3: TGTGCCAGCAGCTCCTCCGGTATGAACACTGAAGCTTTCTTT. Translated: CASSSSGMNTEAFF.

The chain is built from TRBV30 and TRBJ1-5, with TRBD1 matching 7 bases. The J segment lost 7 bases and the V segment lost 0 bases, leaving 9 bases of the junction unmatched. This CDR3 comprises 15 residues. The germline CDR1 and CDR2 sequences are GTSNPN and SVGIG (reference sequence). The CDR3 DNA sequence: TGTGCCTGGAGTGTAAAACAGGGGAGAGGACAGCCCCAGCATTTT. It specifies CAWSVKQGRGQPQHF.

Here the CDR3 DNA reads TGTGCTAGCTTTGGACACCACAGCCCCTCCTACGAGCAGTACTTC. It specifies CASFGHHSPSYEQYF. The chain combines TRBV12-5 with TRBJ2-7, with D tentatively TRBD1 (5 bases). The CDR3 runs to 15 residues. Per the germline V gene, CDR1 is LGHNT and CDR2 is FRNRAP. Trimming removed 9 bases from V and 0 bases from J, with 18 bases in between.

Many counts were recorded for this clonotype. The chain couples TRBV7-3 to TRBJ2-1, with 11 positions matching TRBD2. The CDR3 totals 16 residues. Germline V gene sequence: CDR1 SGHTA, CDR2 FQGTGA. J was trimmed by 9 bases and V by 4 bases; bases with no gene match: 11. The CDR3 bases are TGTGCCAGCAGCTCGCGCACACTAGCGGGAGACGCTGAGCAGTTCTTC. This encodes CASSSRTLAGDAEQFF.

In this sample, this clonotype turned up a few times. The V call is TRBV27, the J call TRBJ2-5; D is possibly TRBD1 (6 bases). V lost 7 bases, J lost 1 base, and 16 bases lay in between. Germline lookup yields CDR1 MNHEY and CDR2 SMNVEV (reference sequence). The CDR3 covers 15 residues. CDR3 in amino acids: CASNAQGALQETQYF. In DNA form, the CDR3 reads TGTGCCAGCAACGCACAGGGAGCCCTCCAAGAGACCCAGTACTTC.

This clonotype was seen a few times. This may come from a read error, since a much larger clone is one base off. This chain links TRBV11-3 with TRBJ2-1; D unresolved. CDR3 length equals 15 residues. Per germline, CDR1 SGHNT and CDR2 YENEEA. CDR3 sequence: CASSEGFTSYNEQLF. The DNA of the CDR3 is TGTGCCTCCTCGGAAGGGTTCACCTCCTACAATGAGCAGCTCTTC.

This clonotype was counted only a few times. The chain uses TRBV20-1 and TRBJ2-2, with 9 bases aligning to TRBD2. This CDR3 has 17 residues. CDR1 is DFQATT and CDR2 is SNEGSKA in the germline V gene (reference sequence). Unmatched junction bases numbered 10, after V lost 4 bases and J lost 1 base. CDR3 loop: CSAKGLAPNRNTGELFF. The DNA of the CDR3 is TGCAGTGCTAAAGGACTAGCGCCTAATAGGAACACCGGGGAGCTGTTTTTT.

This clonotype was seen at least ten times. The chain uses TRBV7-8 and TRBJ2-5; 9 bases are shared with TRBD2. From germline, CDR1 is SGHVS and CDR2 FQNEAQ. J gave up 2 bases and V 5 bases, and 9 bases lay outside the gene matches. The CDR3 spans 16 residues. In DNA, the CDR3 is TGTGCCAGCAGCCCCAACCTAGCGGGGCAACAAGAGACCCAGTACTTC. Its protein is CASSPNLAGQQETQYF.

At least ten counts were recorded for this clonotype. The V gene is TRBV28, the J gene TRBJ2-3, with D possibly called TRBD1 or TRBD2 (6 bases each). Germline V gene data show CDR1 as MDHEN and CDR2 as SYDVKM. Trimming removed 4 bases from V and 3 bases from J, with 14 bases in between. CDR3 size: 15 residues. The chain's CDR3 is CASSSERGATDTQYF. DNA for the CDR3: TGTGCCAGCAGTTCGGAGAGGGGGGCGACAGATACGCAGTATTTT.

As for this clonotype: This is likely a read error, given that the CDR3 carries no conserved phenylalanine or tryptophan at its end. The gene calls are TRBV2 and TRBJ2-2; D may be TRBD2 (5 bases). The CDR3 totals 12 residues. CDR1 is SNHLY and CDR2 is FYNNEI in the germline V gene. V lost 5 bases and J lost 5, with 6 bases in between. Written as DNA, the CDR3 is TGTGCCAGCAGTTCGGGAACCGGGGAGCTGTTTCTT. The encoded protein is CASSSGTGELFL.

This clonotype showed up just a few times. This may arise from a read error, as a much more abundant clone is one base away. J is TRBJ1-5 and V is TRBV2, with D unclear. The V end lost 1 base, the J end lost 5 bases, and 12 bases lay between the germline ends. Germline loops: CDR1 SNHLY, CDR2 FYNNEI. The CDR3 is 15 amino acids. The CDR3 nucleotides are TGTGCCAGCAGTGAAGAACGGGGTCCTCATCAGCCCCAGCATTTT. Its protein product is CASSEERGPHQPQHF.